Listed below are T cell receptor beta chains from one sample, sequenced in a study of blood T cell repertoires in COVID-19. Produced via immunoSEQ multiplex PCR; TCRdb's table is partial and in-frame only. Of around 450,000 clones listed, about 90% are singletons. The sequenced material came from PBMCs or T cells enriched from blood (not recorded which). These receptors all come from a man between 18 and 29 years old who had recovered from COVID-19. Both conserved end residues are part of each CDR3. Clone size is shown for a subset of rows, as once, few, many or a class of expanded clone.

TRBJ2-2	TRBV2	once	CASRRTRDPLDGIAGLITGELFF
TRBJ2-3	TRBV9	NA	CASSPGLAPDTQYF
TRBJ2-7	TRBV2	NA	CASSENSGGPYEQYF
TRBJ2-7	TRBV7-9	NA	CASSLDGDSYEQYF
TRBJ1-1	TRBV30	NA	CAWSVLRGTEAFF
TRBJ1-1	TRBV18	few	CASSRGQEKHTEAFF
TRBJ2-2	TRBV2	NA	CASSEGLRATGELFF
TRBJ1-3	TRBV6-1	NA	CASSEVLEGTIYF
TRBJ1-6	TRBV5-6	NA	CASSFAGTGSSPLHF
TRBJ1-4	TRBV15	NA	CATSRGGSNEKLFF
TRBJ2-4	TRBV7-2	NA	CASSIRLNIQYF
TRBJ2-5	TRBV5-1	NA	CASSLEGETQYF